These 25 T cell receptor beta chains originate from one sample sequenced in a study of CD8+CD57+ T cells in acquired aplastic anemia. CD8+CD57+ cell expansion, shown by flow cytometry, had occurred in the patients selected for sequencing. Profiles of TCR beta VDJ and CDR3 were generated from a genomic DNA template. TCRdb re-derived calls from the reads in MiXCR, one entry per CDR3 protein. The sample has 150,000 to 200,000 distinct CDR3 sequences; roughly 48% are singletons. The sequencing input was sorted CD4+, CD8+, or CD8+CD57+ T cells (not recorded which) from PBMCs. These receptor sequences come from a human donor with aplastic anemia.

V is TRBV7-2 and J is TRBJ2-7, with 7 bases lining up with TRBD1. Germline V lookup: CDR1 SGHTA, CDR2 FQGNSA. With 5 bases clipped from V and 4 bases from J, the junction kept 11 bases outside the gene matches. The CDR3 sequence is 15 residues long. The CDR3 nucleotides read TGTGCCAGCAGCCGGGACAGCTCAGCGATGTACGAGCAGTACTTC. This codes for CASSRDSSAMYEQYF.

This clonotype was found many times. The J gene is TRBJ2-2, the V gene TRBV7-2, with 7 bases that match TRBD1. The V gene's germline CDR1 is SGHTA and CDR2 FQGNSA. The CDR3 is 15 residues long. V lost 5 bases and J lost 9; bases outside the gene matches: 12. The CDR3 loop reads CASSIRTGSSRELFF. CDR3 bases: TGTGCCAGCAGCATCAGGACAGGTAGTTCGAGGGAGCTGTTTTTT.

As to this clonotype: One end of the junction does not line up with germline, which may come from a read error. This chain links TRBV2 with TRBJ2-7; D ambiguous. Germline assignment: CDR1 SNHLY and CDR2 FYNNEI. The CDR3 sequence is 11 residues long. CDR3 nucleotide sequence: TGTGCCGGCAGACGGATCTACGAGCAGTACTTC. It is translated as CAGRRIYEQYF. Full variable domain (missing parts from reference TRBV2 and TRBJ2-7): EPEVTQTPSHQVTQMGQEVILRCVPISNHLYFYWYRQILGQKVEFLVSFYNNEISEKSEIFDDQFSVERPDGSNFTLKIRSTKLEDSAMYFCAGRRIYEQYFGPGTRLTVT.

The chain joins TRBV18 to TRBJ1-4; unclear D gene. This CDR3 spans 14 amino acids. Germline V gene lookup returns CDR1 KGHSH and CDR2 LQKENI. Trimming removed 4 bases from V and 0 bases from J, with 6 bases in between. The CDR3 loop reads CASSRAATNEKLFF. The CDR3 region has the DNA TGTGCCAGCTCACGGGCAGCAACTAATGAAAAACTGTTTTTT.

Ten or more counts support this clonotype. The CDR3 DNA reads as TGCAGTGCTAGAGACCGGGCTTCTGGGGCCAACGTCCTGACTTTC. Amino acid sequence: CSARDRASGANVLTF. This sequence joins TRBV20-1 and TRBJ2-6; D call uncertain. V dropped 0 bases and J dropped 1 base, with 7 bases sitting between them. CDR1 and CDR2 (germline): DFQATT, SNEGSKA (reference sequence). This CDR3 comprises 15 residues.

CDR3 nucleotide sequence: TGTGCCAGCAACCGGGACACGTACGAGCAGTACTTC. It translates to CASNRDTYEQYF. J is TRBJ2-7 and V is TRBV2; D possibly corresponds to TRBD1 (6 bases). There are 12 residues in the CDR3. The V gene's germline CDR1 is SNHLY and CDR2 FYNNEI. Trimming pared 7 bases from V and 4 bases from J, leaving 11 bases between.

The chain joins TRBV28 to TRBJ2-7; weak D call: TRBD1 (6 bases). This CDR3 contains 14 residues. V was clipped by 2 bases and J by 5 bases, with 13 bases between them. The germline V gene has CDR1 MDHEN and CDR2 SYDVKM. CDR3 sequence (DNA): TGTGCCAGCAGTTTAAGAAAACAGGGCCACGAGCAGTACTTC. Translation: CASSLRKQGHEQYF.

This clonotype has ten or more counts. The chain's CDR3 is CASSALQITYEQYF. The CDR3 nucleotides are TGTGCCAGCAGTGCGTTACAGATCACCTACGAGCAGTACTTC. The rearrangement joins TRBV6-1 to TRBJ2-7; D gene unclear. The CDR3 length is 14 residues. V gave up 4 bases and J gave up 2 bases, with 12 bases separating them. CDR1 and CDR2 from the germline V gene are MNHNS and SASEGT.

In this sample, this clonotype turned up many times. CDR3 coding DNA: TGTGCCAGCAGCCAAGATGTCGGCAATACGCAGTATTTT. Protein: CASSQDVGNTQYF. The chain is built from TRBV4-2 and TRBJ2-3; D gene unclear. V lost 0 bases, J lost 7 bases, and 8 bases lay in between. The CDR3 is 13 amino acids. Germline V gene lookup returns CDR1 LGHNA and CDR2 YNFKEQ.

The V and J genes are TRBV3-1 and TRBJ1-4, with TRBD1 identical over 7 bases. The CDR3 is 11 residues long. After removal of 4 bases from V and 15 bases from J, the junction contained 5 bases not matched to a gene. Germline CDR1 is LGHDT and CDR2 is YNNKEL (reference sequence). The CDR3 region has the DNA TGTGCCAGCAGCCGTATGGACAGGTTGTTTTTT. This gives the protein CASSRMDRLFF.

Comment on this clonotype: This may arise from a read error, as a much more abundant clone is one base away. The rearrangement uses TRBV20-1 and TRBJ2-2; D is ambiguous. Germline assignment: CDR1 DFQATT and CDR2 SNEGSKA (reference sequence). The CDR3 contains 12 residues. V was shortened by 5 bases and J by 3 bases, with 7 bases between the two germline ends. The DNA for the CDR3 is TGCAGTGCTGGGGATGACACCGGGGAGCTGTTTTTT. Translating it yields CSAGDDTGELFF.

The chain has TRBV10-3 and TRBJ1-5, with unresolved D. Germline CDR1 and CDR2: ENHRY and SYGVKD. CDR3 length: 16 residues. The V end was cut by 4 bases, the J end by 0 bases, with 13 bases between. Here the CDR3 DNA reads TGTGCCATCAGTGTTGGTGGGATCGATAGCAATCAGCCCCAGCATTTT. Its translation: CAISVGGIDSNQPQHF.

Many counts were recorded for this clonotype. V and J are TRBV29-1 and TRBJ2-3; no definite D call. CDR3 length: 14 amino acids. Trimming took off 2 bases at V and 0 bases at J, with 9 bases between the two ends. Germline CDR1 and CDR2: SQVTM and ANQGSEA. This chain's CDR3 is CSVERAASTDTQYF. The CDR3 DNA reads as TGCAGCGTTGAAAGGGCAGCTAGCACAGATACGCAGTATTTT.

This clonotype was seen a handful of times. The chain links TRBV27 to TRBJ2-7, with D possibly called TRBD1 or TRBD2 (6 bases each). Trimming cost V 5 bases and J 7 bases, with 21 bases left between them. Germline V gene lookup returns CDR1 MNHEY and CDR2 SMNVEV (reference sequence). The CDR3 sequence is 15 residues long. The CDR3 DNA reads as TGTGCCAGCAGTCGACCTCGGGGGCGGCCGGGGGAGCAGTACTTC. As protein: CASSRPRGRPGEQYF.

Only a few counts were recorded for this clonotype. One junction end does not reproduce the germline sequence, and a read error may be involved. V gene TRBV24-1 combines with J gene TRBJ2-1, with 12 bases fitting TRBD2. Germline loops: CDR1 KGHDR, CDR2 SFDVKD. CDR3 length: 16 amino acids. The DNA for the CDR3 is TGTGCCACCAGTCCAACTAGCGGGAGGATCTACAATGAGCAGCTCTTC. Translated, it gives CATSPTSGRIYNEQLF.

This clonotype was recorded many times. CDR3 in DNA: TGTGCCAGCAGTTCTGGACTAGCGGGAGGGAATGTTGATACGCAGTATTTT. Translated: CASSSGLAGGNVDTQYF. The rearrangement links TRBV7-2 to TRBJ2-3; 15 bases line up with TRBD2. Germline V gives CDR1 SGHTA, CDR2 FQGNSA. V shed 6 bases, J shed 6 bases, and the junction held 10 bases outside the gene matches. This CDR3 has 17 amino acids.

This clonotype was seen repeatedly, ten times or more. This chain connects TRBV4-3 to TRBJ2-2, with no clear D. This CDR3 region has 16 residues. Germline V gene sequence: CDR1 LGHNA, CDR2 YSLEER. V was pared by 0 bases and J by 1 base, with 9 bases between. CDR3 amino acids: CASSQDAALNTGELFF. Here the CDR3 DNA reads TGCGCCAGCAGCCAAGATGCGGCCCTGAACACCGGGGAGCTGTTTTTT.

This clonotype was picked up many times. This rearrangement joins TRBV2 to TRBJ1-6; TRBD1 matches at 7 bases. CDR1 is SNHLY, CDR2 FYNNEI, per germline. CDR3 length: 14 amino acids. Germline trimming cut 3 bases from V and 7 bases from J; bases unmatched to any gene: 3. The CDR3 sequence is CASSETGRNSPLHF. The CDR3 DNA is TGTGCCAGCAGTGAGACAGGGAGAAATTCACCCCTCCACTTT.

There are many counts of this clonotype. J is TRBJ1-2 and V is TRBV3-1; D is unresolved. V lost 5 bases, J lost 4 bases, and 11 bases lay in between. Germline CDR1 and CDR2: LGHDT and YNNKEL (reference sequence). The CDR3 contains 13 residues. CDR3 residues: CASSADIAYGYTF. Here the CDR3 DNA reads TGTGCCAGCAGCGCCGACATCGCCTATGGCTACACCTTC. The full variable domain, in which reference TRBV3-1 and TRBJ1-2 provide the parts outside the CDR3, is DTAVSQTPKYLVTQMGNDKSIKCEQNLGHDTMYWYKQDSKKFLKIMFSYNNKELIINETVPNRFSPKSPDKAHLNLHINSLELGDSAVYFCASSADIAYGYTFGSGTRLTVV.

Regarding this clonotype: Its ends do not fully match the called genes, so a read error is possible. This chain links TRBV7-8 with TRBJ2-3; tentative D call: TRBD1 (6 bases). Looked up from germline, CDR1 is SGHVS and CDR2 is FQNEAQ. The CDR3 spans 13 residues. CDR3 residues: CASSETGTNTQYF. The CDR3 DNA reads TGTGCCAGTAGCGAGACAGGCACAAATACGCAGTATTTT.

This clonotype was observed many times. The chain joins TRBV7-9 to TRBJ2-7; possibly TRBD2 for D (8 bases). The CDR3 consists of 17 residues. Trimming shortened V by 1 base and J by 0 bases, and 16 bases separated the two germline ends. Germline CDR1 reads SEHNR; CDR2 reads FQNEAQ (reference sequence). In DNA form, the CDR3 reads TGTGCCAGCAGCTTAGGCTTACAGGGGACTAGCTCCTACGAGCAGTACTTC. Protein product: CASSLGLQGTSSYEQYF.

This clonotype appeared once. The rearrangement links TRBV7-2 to TRBJ1-1, with D perhaps TRBD1 (5 bases). The CDR3 totals 15 residues. The V end lost 4 bases, the J end lost 1 base, and 13 bases lay between the germline ends. From germline, CDR1 is SGHTA and CDR2 FQGNSA. CDR3 DNA sequence: TGTGCCAGCAGCTCGAGCGGGACTTCGAACACTGAAGCTTTCTTT. As protein: CASSSSGTSNTEAFF.

This clonotype came up once. The V and J genes are TRBV20-1 and TRBJ2-5, with 7 bases that match TRBD1. CDR3 length: 14 residues. Losses at the gene ends were 5 bases for V and 5 bases for J; bases not matched to a gene: 11. Germline values: CDR1 DFQATT, CDR2 SNEGSKA (reference sequence). The CDR3 DNA reads as TGCAGTGCTGTACGCCGACAGGGCTTGGAGACCCAGTACTTC. Translating gives CSAVRRQGLETQYF.

At least ten counts were recorded for this clonotype. The rearrangement uses TRBV7-2 and TRBJ1-4; no definite D call. CDR1 is SGHTA and CDR2 is FQGNSA in the germline V gene. With 2 bases removed from V and 4 bases from J, the gap between germline ends came to 20 bases. The CDR3 covers 18 residues. The CDR3 protein is CASSLSPRAKDGNEKLFF. The CDR3 nucleotides are TGTGCCAGCAGCTTATCACCTAGGGCAAAAGATGGTAATGAAAAACTGTTTTTT.

This clonotype was detected only once. This rearrangement joins TRBV19 to TRBJ2-3; D may match TRBD1 or TRBD2 (5 bases each). The germline V and J ends were trimmed by 5 bases and 4 bases, with 16 bases remaining between them. The CDR3 is made up of 15 amino acids. Germline assignment: CDR1 LNHDA and CDR2 SQIVND (reference sequence). The CDR3 nucleotides are TGTGCCAGTAGTCGCTGGGGCCGAGGGCCAGATACGCAGTATTTT. Its translation: CASSRWGRGPDTQYF. The variable domain in full, completed from reference TRBV19 and TRBJ2-3, reads DGGITQSPKYLFRKEGQNVTLSCEQNLNHDAMYWYRQDPGQGLRLIYYSQIVNDFQKGDIAEGYSVSREKKESFPLTVTSAQKNPTAFYLCASSRWGRGPDTQYFGPGTRLTVL.